This T cell receptor (beta chain) is from a study of blood T cell repertoires in COVID-19. The CDR3 is made up of 18 amino acids. V lost 4 bases to trimming and J lost 0 bases, with 20 bases between them. Looked up from germline, CDR1 is SGHDT and CDR2 is YYEEEE. Repertoires were generated with immunoSEQ multiplex PCR, while TCRdb's copy carries only in-frame clones and drops some. In the table there are about 230,000 clones, approximately 90% of which are singletons. V usage is TRBV5-6 and J usage is TRBJ1-5; D gene uncertain. The sample was peripheral blood. The TCR comes from a young woman who had recovered from COVID-19. CDR3 loop: CASSLSHGTMYSNQPQHF. The CDR3 coding sequence is TGTGCCAGCAGCCTTTCTCACGGAACTATGTATAGCAATCAGCCCCAGCATTTT. The whole variable domain, filled in from reference TRBV5-6 and TRBJ1-5, reads DAGVTQSPTHLIKTRGQQVTLRCSPKSGHDTVSWYQQALGQGPQFIFQYYEEEERQRGNFPDRFSGHQFPNYSSELNVNALLLGDSALYLCASSLSHGTMYSNQPQHFGDGTRLSIL.